This TCR beta chain was sequenced in a study of HIV-infected patients and healthy controls. The CDR3 consists of 11 residues. Germline CDR1 and CDR2: ENHRY and SYGVKD. Trimming cost V 7 bases and J 13 bases; bases outside gene matches: 6. TCRdb re-called the 5' RACE reads with MiXCR, one entry per CDR3 protein. The sample yields 60,000 to 70,000 distinct CDR3 sequences, about 19% seen once. Sequenced: CD4+ T cells from blood. This receptor was taken from a human donor in good health. The rearrangement joins TRBV10-3 to TRBJ2-1; 8 bases are shared with TRBD1. The CDR3 nucleotides read TGTGCCATCACCCAAGGGACAGGTCAGTTCTTC. Translated, it gives CAITQGTGQFF.